These 15 T cell receptor beta chains came from one sample sequenced in a study of sequential checkpoint blockade in melanoma. The method was immunoSEQ multiplex PCR; TCRdb's version includes in-frame clones alone and lacks a portion of them. Seen here are about 6,400 clones, roughly 21% observed once, and the top ten hold around 15%. The treatment is: randomized to nivolumab then ipilimumab (arm A) or the reverse (arm B). Sequencing used tumor tissue (inferred from file names), obtained from a patient given nivolumab and ipilimumab in sequence. The receptors here all came from a human donor with melanoma.

This clone was counted only a few times. The chain recombines TRBV14 with TRBJ2-5, with D uncertain. The germline CDR1 and CDR2 sequences are SGHDN and FVKESK. V was trimmed by 3 bases and J by 0 bases, leaving 11 bases between them. The CDR3 consists of 15 residues. CDR3 DNA: TGTGCCAGCAGCCACATGCAGGTGTACCAAGAGACCCAGTACTTC. Amino acids: CASSHMQVYQETQYF.

The rearrangement links TRBV10-3 to TRBJ1-1; possibly TRBD1 for D (6 bases). The CDR3 covers 17 residues. Trimming shortened V by 2 bases and J by 2 bases, and 18 bases separated the two germline ends. The germline CDR1 and CDR2 sequences are ENHRY and SYGVKD. The CDR3, as DNA: TGTGCCATCAGTGAGCCCGGGGGTTGGGACACCAACACTGAAGCTTTCTTT. The encoded protein is CAISEPGGWDTNTEAFF.

The gene calls are TRBV7-4 and TRBJ2-5, with D possibly being TRBD1 (6 bases). V lost 6 bases, J lost 5 bases, and 13 bases lay in between. The V gene's germline CDR1 is SGHVT and CDR2 SQSDAQ. The CDR3 extends over 13 amino acids. CDR3 DNA: TGTGCCAGCAGGTCCGGACAGTCCGAGACCCAGTACTTC. Amino acid sequence: CASRSGQSETQYF.

This clone was counted at least ten times. This chain joins TRBV12-5 and TRBJ2-2, with 7 bases matching TRBD2. The CDR3 is made up of 16 amino acids. Germline V lookup: CDR1 LGHNT, CDR2 FRNRAP. This chain's CDR3 is CASTLGGSGYTGELFF. The CDR3 DNA follows: TGTGCCAGCACCTTGGGGGGGTCGGGATACACCGGGGAGCTGTTTTTT.

By share of the sample, this clone is medium-sized. This rearrangement joins TRBV25-1 to TRBJ2-3; D unresolved. Deletions cut 3 bases from V and 6 bases from J, with 13 bases between. The CDR3 spans 14 residues. Germline lookup yields CDR1 MGHDK and CDR2 SYGVNS. CDR3: CASSEAYRSDTQYF. The CDR3 DNA reads TGTGCCAGCAGTGAGGCCTATCGCTCGGATACGCAGTATTTT.

The sample holds a few counts of this clone. This sequence joins TRBV11-3 and TRBJ2-1; TRBD2 matches 8 bases. The germline gives CDR1 SGHNT, CDR2 YENEEA. J was trimmed by 4 bases and V by 5 bases; bases with no gene match: 7. The CDR3 contains 15 residues. DNA of the CDR3: TGTGCCAGCAGCGCCGGAGCGGGGGTTTACAATGAGCAGTTCTTC. This gives the protein CASSAGAGVYNEQFF.

The chain couples TRBV6-8 to TRBJ1-3; D unresolved. Germline V gene data show CDR1 as MNHGY and CDR2 as SAAAGT. V was clipped by 2 bases and J by 0 bases, with 8 bases between them. This CDR3 comprises 15 residues. The chain's CDR3 is CASSYRRDSGNTIYF. In DNA form, the CDR3 reads TGTGCCAGCAGTTACCGTCGTGACTCTGGAAACACCATATATTTT.

This clone was seen at least ten times. The chain links TRBV9 to TRBJ1-3; a possible D gene is TRBD1 (5 bases). The V end lost 0 bases, the J end lost 2 bases, and 9 bases lay between the germline ends. The CDR3 consists of 15 residues. The V gene's germline CDR1 is SGDLS and CDR2 YYNGEE. The CDR3: CASSVGGIPGNTIYF. CDR3 bases: TGTGCCAGCAGCGTAGGGGGGATCCCTGGAAACACCATATATTTT.

This clone is categorized as medium-sized. The gene calls are TRBV11-3 and TRBJ2-1; TRBD1 agrees at 10 bases. J gave up 7 bases and V 1 base, and 4 bases lay outside the gene matches. Germline V gives CDR1 SGHNT, CDR2 YENEEA. The CDR3 has 15 amino acids. The CDR3 DNA reads as TGTGCCAGCAGCTTAGTACGGACAGGGGGGAATGAGCAGTTCTTC. Translated: CASSLVRTGGNEQFF.

By share, this clone ranks as medium-sized (0.01 to 0.1%). This chain joins TRBV30 and TRBJ2-2; D remains unclear. This CDR3 has 13 amino acids. CDR1 and CDR2 from the germline V gene are GTSNPN and SVGIG (reference sequence). Trimming removed 2 bases at V and 5 bases at J, with 9 bases between. CDR3 residues: CAWSFFDTGELFF. As DNA, the CDR3 is TGTGCCTGGAGTTTTTTTGATACCGGGGAGCTGTTTTTT.

This clone appeared many times. This chain links TRBV6-8 with TRBJ1-5; D may be TRBD1 (5 bases). This CDR3 contains 17 residues. The V end lost 4 bases, the J end lost 7 bases, and 23 bases lay between the germline ends. CDR1 MNHGY and CDR2 SAAAGT come from the germline V gene. The CDR3 coding sequence is TGTGCCAGCAGTTTACGGGGGGGGGTAGGGGCGCGCCAGCCCCAGCATTTT. It is translated as CASSLRGGVGARQPQHF.

V is TRBV30 and J is TRBJ1-1; D not resolved. This CDR3 is built from 12 residues. With 0 bases removed from V and 2 bases from J, the gap between germline ends came to 4 bases. The germline gives CDR1 GTSNPN, CDR2 SVGIG (reference sequence). The chain's CDR3 is CAWSVPNTEAFF. CDR3 nucleotides: TGTGCCTGGAGTGTTCCCAACACTGAAGCTTTCTTT.

This chain joins TRBV5-1 and TRBJ1-1; 8 bases map to TRBD1. CDR3 size: 17 residues. CDR1 SGHRS and CDR2 YFSETQ come from the germline V gene. Trimming cost V 4 bases and J 6 bases; bases outside gene matches: 17. This CDR3 is CASSLTGAGDPSSEAFF. Here the CDR3 DNA reads TGCGCCAGCAGCCTGACAGGGGCCGGTGACCCCTCCTCTGAAGCTTTCTTT.

The V and J genes are TRBV5-1 and TRBJ2-7, with 7 bases identical to TRBD1. The CDR3 consists of 14 residues. With 4 bases clipped from V and 3 bases from J, the junction kept 7 bases outside the gene matches. The V gene's germline CDR1 is SGHRS and CDR2 YFSETQ. The CDR3 is CASSGPGQIYEQYF. As DNA, the CDR3 is TGCGCCAGCAGCGGGCCGGGACAGATCTACGAGCAGTACTTC.

In this sample, this clone turned up many times. The chain is built from TRBV11-3 and TRBJ2-6, with D possibly matching TRBD2 (7 bases). The germline V gene has CDR1 SGHNT and CDR2 YENEEA. The CDR3 has 15 amino acids. V dropped 5 bases and J dropped 2 bases, with 10 bases sitting between them. The CDR3 is CASSLGGAGANVLTF. CDR3 in DNA: TGTGCCAGCAGCCTAGGGGGGGCTGGGGCCAACGTCCTGACTTTC. Filled out from reference TRBV11-3 and TRBJ2-6, the complete variable domain reads EAGVVQSPRYKIIEKKQPVAFWCNPISGHNTLYWYLQNLGQGPELLIRYENEEAVDDSQLPKDRFSAERLKGVDSTLKIQPAELGDSAVYLCASSLGGAGANVLTFGAGSRLTVL.